The 16 T cell receptor beta chains below come from one sample, sequenced in a study of blood T cells in healthy people across ages. With a J-beta primer mix and a sample-barcoded 5' primer, a second PCR ran roughly 6 to 11 cycles. MiXCR was run by TCRdb on the 5' RACE reads, yielding one entry per CDR3 protein. The table shows under 1,000,000 distinct CDR3 sequences, with about 47% occurring only once. Sequencing was carried out using blood. The receptor source for this set is a man at least 80 years old in good health.

The genes are TRBV7-2 and TRBJ1-5, with 11 positions matching TRBD1. Germline V lookup: CDR1 SGHTA, CDR2 FQGNSA. The CDR3 runs 18 residues. Trimming removed 1 base from V and 0 bases from J; junction bases left unmatched: 5. DNA for the CDR3: TGTGCCAGCAGCTTAGGGGGGACAGGGGGGTATAGCAATCAGCCCCAGCATTTT. The encoded protein is CASSLGGTGGYSNQPQHF. Using reference TRBV7-2 and TRBJ1-5 for the parts outside the CDR3, the full variable domain is GAGVSQSPSNKVTEKGKDVELRCDPISGHTALYWYRQSLGQGLEFLIYFQGNSAPDKSGLPSDRFSAERTGGSVSTLTIQRTQQEDSAVYLCASSLGGTGGYSNQPQHFGDGTRLSIL.

This clonotype was observed a few times. The chain is built from TRBV20-1 and TRBJ2-1; tentative D call: TRBD2 (5 bases). V was cut by 1 base and J by 9 bases, with 19 bases left in between. Germline V gene lookup returns CDR1 DFQATT and CDR2 SNEGSKA (reference sequence). The CDR3 sequence is 15 residues long. CDR3 residues: CSARVPADRTGEQFF. The CDR3 DNA follows: TGCAGTGCTAGAGTACCAGCGGACCGAACGGGTGAGCAGTTCTTC.

J is TRBJ1-5 and V is TRBV6-5; D is undetermined. Germline V gene sequence: CDR1 MNHEY, CDR2 SVGAGI. The ends were cut back, 0 bases at V and 6 bases at J, with 9 bases in the middle. The CDR3 contains 14 residues. The CDR3, as DNA: TGTGCCAGCAGTTACTCAGGACGTAGTCAGCCCCAGCATTTT. Protein sequence: CASSYSGRSQPQHF.

V gene TRBV9 combines with J gene TRBJ2-4; D is unresolved. CDR1 is SGDLS, CDR2 YYNGEE, per germline. The CDR3 is 14 residues long. Trimming stripped 3 bases from V and 1 base from J, with 8 bases between. The CDR3 spells CASSASGAKNIQYF. As DNA, the CDR3 is TGTGCCAGCAGCGCCTCCGGCGCCAAAAACATTCAGTACTTC.

This clonotype was seen a handful of times. V gene TRBV11-2 combines with J gene TRBJ2-4; TRBD1 is a possible D gene (5 bases). The V end lost 4 bases, the J end lost 7 bases, and 11 bases lay between the germline ends. CDR3 length: 13 amino acids. CDR1 is SGHAT, CDR2 FQNNGV, per germline. The DNA of the CDR3 is TGTGCCAGCAGCTACGCAGGGTTGAACATTCAGTACTTC. It yields the protein CASSYAGLNIQYF.

V and J are TRBV7-2 and TRBJ2-2; 8 bases are a match to TRBD1. The CDR3 has 15 residues. From germline, CDR1 is SGHTA and CDR2 FQGNSA. After removal of 5 bases from V and 3 bases from J, the junction contained 5 bases not matched to a gene. CDR3 loop: CASSPGTGYTGELFF. CDR3 nucleotides: TGTGCCAGCAGCCCCGGGACAGGTTACACCGGGGAGCTGTTTTTT.

This clonotype was found a few times. V gene TRBV24-1 combines with J gene TRBJ2-2, with D hard to call. V lost 4 bases and J lost 1, with 6 bases in between. In germline, CDR1 is KGHDR, CDR2 SFDVKD. The CDR3 sequence is 14 residues long. The CDR3 DNA sequence: TGTGCCACCAGTGAAGCAGGGAACACCGGGGAGCTGTTTTTT. Translation: CATSEAGNTGELFF.

The rearrangement links TRBV7-3 to TRBJ2-3; TRBD2 matches at 7 bases. Germline-derived CDR1 and CDR2 are SGHTA and FQGTGA. Trimming removed 0 bases from V and 1 base from J; junction bases left unmatched: 4. The CDR3 extends over 16 amino acids. In DNA form, the CDR3 reads TGTGCCAGCAGCTTAACAACTAGCGCGGGCACAGATACGCAGTATTTT. This sequence encodes CASSLTTSAGTDTQYF.

The chain combines TRBV20-1 with TRBJ1-2; D is undetermined. The CDR3 has 14 residues. V shed 6 bases and J shed 4 bases, with 18 bases lying between them. CDR1 DFQATT and CDR2 SNEGSKA come from the germline V gene (reference sequence). The CDR3 sequence: CSAVLRTRTYGYTF. The CDR3 DNA sequence: TGCAGTGCGGTGCTGCGGACCCGGACCTATGGCTACACCTTC.

This chain connects TRBV12-3 or TRBV12-4 to TRBJ1-5; the D is unclear. Trimming pared 3 bases from V and 5 bases from J, leaving 8 bases between. There are 13 residues in the CDR3. CDR3 amino acids: CASSFDTYQPQHF. The CDR3, as DNA: TGTGCCAGCAGTTTTGACACCTATCAGCCCCAGCATTTT.

V gene TRBV28 combines with J gene TRBJ2-5; 7 nucleotides agree with TRBD1. The J call may be mistaken, given a closer DNA end match to TRBJ2-7. Germline-derived CDR1 and CDR2 are MDHEN and SYDVKM. The CDR3 has 15 residues. This chain's CDR3 is CASSSPGQPAYEQYF. The CDR3 region has the DNA TGTGCCAGCAGTTCACCGGGACAGCCAGCGTACGAGCAGTACTTC.

The chain couples TRBV5-1 to TRBJ2-1; 10 positions match TRBD2. The V and J ends lost 4 bases and 12 bases, in that order; junction bases with no gene match: 13. In germline, CDR1 is SGHRS, CDR2 YFSETQ. The CDR3 extends over 15 amino acids. The CDR3 reads CASSPLAGVNQPQFF. The CDR3 region has the DNA TGCGCCAGCAGCCCTCTAGCGGGGGTCAACCAACCGCAGTTCTTC.

The V call is TRBV9, the J call TRBJ2-5; a weak D match, TRBD2 (5 bases). The CDR3 is 15 residues long. Trimming cost V 1 base and J 2 bases, with 12 bases left between them. Germline V gene sequence: CDR1 SGDLS, CDR2 YYNGEE. This CDR3 reads CASSVTPREQETQYF. The CDR3 DNA is TGTGCCAGCAGCGTAACCCCCCGGGAACAAGAGACCCAGTACTTC.

The chain couples TRBV2 to TRBJ2-5; possibly TRBD1 for D (6 bases). This CDR3 has 14 amino acids. Germline CDR1 SNHLY, CDR2 FYNNEI. The V and J ends lost 6 bases and 1 base respectively, with 12 bases between them. The CDR3 sequence: CASSRSTGQETQYF. For the CDR3, the DNA is TGTGCCAGCAGCAGGTCGACAGGCCAAGAGACCCAGTACTTC. The full variable domain, completed using reference TRBV2 and TRBJ2-5, is EPEVTQTPSHQVTQMGQEVILRCVPISNHLYFYWYRQILGQKVEFLVSFYNNEISEKSEIFDDQFSVERPDGSNFTLKIRSTKLEDSAMYFCASSRSTGQETQYFGPGTRLLVL.

This rearrangement joins TRBV29-1 to TRBJ2-7, with a weak D call TRBD2 (5 bases). Trimming removed 5 bases at V and 1 base at J, with 18 bases between. There are 15 residues in the CDR3. Germline V gene sequence: CDR1 SQVTM, CDR2 ANQGSEA. The CDR3 DNA reads as TGCAGCGTTCCCCGGACTCCGGGCAATTCCTACGAGCAGTACTTC. The encoded protein is CSVPRTPGNSYEQYF.

The chain has TRBV20-1 and TRBJ2-5, with 11 bases identical to TRBD2. This CDR3 is built from 16 residues. Germline loops: CDR1 DFQATT, CDR2 SNEGSKA (reference sequence). V lost 3 bases and J lost 2; bases outside the gene matches: 8. The CDR3 coding sequence is TGCAGTGCTAGCTGGGGGACTAGCGGAAATCAAGAGACCCAGTACTTC. As protein: CSASWGTSGNQETQYF.